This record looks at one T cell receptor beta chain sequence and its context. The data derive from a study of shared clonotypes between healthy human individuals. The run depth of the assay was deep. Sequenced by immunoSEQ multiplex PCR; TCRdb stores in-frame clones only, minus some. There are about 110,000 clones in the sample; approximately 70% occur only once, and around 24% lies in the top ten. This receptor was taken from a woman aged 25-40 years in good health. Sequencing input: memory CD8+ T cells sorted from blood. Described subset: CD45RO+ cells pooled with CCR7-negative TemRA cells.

In DNA, the CDR3 is TGTGCCAGCAGCCCGGCTAGTTCGAGTGAGCAGTTCTTC. Translating it yields CASSPASSSEQFF. The rearrangement links TRBV4-2 to TRBJ2-1; D call uncertain. Trimming stripped 4 bases from V and 9 bases from J, with 13 bases between. Germline assignment: CDR1 LGHNA and CDR2 YNFKEQ. The CDR3 runs to 13 residues.